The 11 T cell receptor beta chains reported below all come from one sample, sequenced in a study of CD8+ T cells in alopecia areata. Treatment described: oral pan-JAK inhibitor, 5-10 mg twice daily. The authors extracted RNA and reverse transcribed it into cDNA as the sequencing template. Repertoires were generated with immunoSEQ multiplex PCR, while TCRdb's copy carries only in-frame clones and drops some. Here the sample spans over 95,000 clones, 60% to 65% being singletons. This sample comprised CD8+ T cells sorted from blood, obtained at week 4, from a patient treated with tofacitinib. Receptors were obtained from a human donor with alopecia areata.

CDR3 nucleotide sequence: TGCGCCAGCAGCCAAACCCCCGGACAGTCGGAGGAAGGGGGGGATACGCAGTATTTT. It specifies CASSQTPGQSEEGGDTQYF. The rearrangement uses TRBV4-1 and TRBJ2-3, with D perhaps given as TRBD1 or TRBD2 (6 bases each). V was cut by 2 bases and J by 6 bases, with 27 bases left in between. The CDR3 totals 19 residues. Germline CDR1 is MGHRA and CDR2 is YSYEKL.

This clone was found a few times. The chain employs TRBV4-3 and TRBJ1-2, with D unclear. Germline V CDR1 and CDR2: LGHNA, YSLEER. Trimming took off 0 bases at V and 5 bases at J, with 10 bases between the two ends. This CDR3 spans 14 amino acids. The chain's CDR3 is CASSQDGGSYGYTF. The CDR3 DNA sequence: TGCGCCAGCAGCCAAGACGGAGGGTCTTATGGCTACACCTTC.

DNA of the CDR3: TGTGCCAGCAGCTTTCAACAGGACTATGGCTACACCTTC. It translates to CASSFQQDYGYTF. The chain is built from TRBV7-6 and TRBJ1-2; D may be TRBD1 (5 bases). The CDR3 has 13 amino acids. V lost 3 bases, J lost 3 bases, and 8 bases lay in between. Germline V lookup: CDR1 SGHVS, CDR2 FNYEAQ.

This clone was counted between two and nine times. CDR3 sequence reads: CASSSGTSGSTDTQYF. The CDR3 DNA is TGTGCCAGCAGCTCCGGGACTAGCGGAAGCACAGATACGCAGTATTTT. This sequence joins TRBV7-9 and TRBJ2-3, with 11 bases lining up with TRBD2. Trimming cost V 4 bases and J 0 bases; bases outside gene matches: 3. Germline loops: CDR1 SEHNR, CDR2 FQNEAQ (reference sequence). The CDR3 extends over 16 amino acids.

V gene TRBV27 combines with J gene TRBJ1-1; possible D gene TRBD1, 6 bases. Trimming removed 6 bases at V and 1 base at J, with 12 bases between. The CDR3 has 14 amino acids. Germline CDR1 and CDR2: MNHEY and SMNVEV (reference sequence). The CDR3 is CASRWGAENTEAFF. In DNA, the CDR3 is TGTGCCAGCAGATGGGGGGCCGAGAACACTGAAGCTTTCTTT.

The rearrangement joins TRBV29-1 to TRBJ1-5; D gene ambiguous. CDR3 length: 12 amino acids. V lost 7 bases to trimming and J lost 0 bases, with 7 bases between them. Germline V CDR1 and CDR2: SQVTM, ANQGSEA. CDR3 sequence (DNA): TGCAGCGCCCGTAATAGCAATCAGCCCCAGCATTTT. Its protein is CSARNSNQPQHF. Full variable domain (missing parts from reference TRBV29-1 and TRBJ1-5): SAVISQKPSRDICQRGTSLTIQCQVDSQVTMMFWYRQQPGQSLTLIATANQGSEATYESGFVIDKFPISRPNLTFSTLTVSNMSPEDSSIYLCSARNSNQPQHFGDGTRLSIL.

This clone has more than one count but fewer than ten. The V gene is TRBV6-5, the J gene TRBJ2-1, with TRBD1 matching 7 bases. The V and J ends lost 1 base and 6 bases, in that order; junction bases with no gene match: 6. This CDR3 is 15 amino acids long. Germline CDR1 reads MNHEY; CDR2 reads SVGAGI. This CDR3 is CASSYYQGVSNEQFF. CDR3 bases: TGTGCCAGCAGTTACTACCAGGGGGTCTCCAATGAGCAGTTCTTC.

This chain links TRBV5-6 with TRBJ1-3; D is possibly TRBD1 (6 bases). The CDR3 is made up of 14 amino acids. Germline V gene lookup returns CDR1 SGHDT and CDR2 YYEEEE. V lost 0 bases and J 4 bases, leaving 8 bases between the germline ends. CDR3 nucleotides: TGTGCCAGCAGCTTGGTGGGGACAGGAAACACCATATATTTT. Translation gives CASSLVGTGNTIYF.

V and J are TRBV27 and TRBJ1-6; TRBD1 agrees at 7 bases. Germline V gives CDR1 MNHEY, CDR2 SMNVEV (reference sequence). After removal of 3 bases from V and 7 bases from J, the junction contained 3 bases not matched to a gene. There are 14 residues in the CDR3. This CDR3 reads CASSFAGGNSPLHF. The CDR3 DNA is TGTGCCAGCAGTTTCGCAGGGGGAAATTCACCCCTCCACTTT.

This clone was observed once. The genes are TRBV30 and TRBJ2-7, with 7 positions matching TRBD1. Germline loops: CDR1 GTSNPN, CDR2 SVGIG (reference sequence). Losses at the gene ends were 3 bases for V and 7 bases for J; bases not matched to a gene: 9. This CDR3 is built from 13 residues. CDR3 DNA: TGTGCCTGGAGACATACAGGGGCGTTAGAGCAGTACTTC. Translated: CAWRHTGALEQYF.

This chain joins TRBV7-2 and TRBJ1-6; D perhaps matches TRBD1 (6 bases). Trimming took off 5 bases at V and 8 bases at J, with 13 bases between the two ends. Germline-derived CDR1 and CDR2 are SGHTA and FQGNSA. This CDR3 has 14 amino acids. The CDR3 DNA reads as TGTGCCAGCAGCCAAGGGGACAACTATTCACCCCTCCACTTT. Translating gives CASSQGDNYSPLHF.